Below, 6 T cell receptor beta chains from the same sample are listed, as sequenced in a study of OX40 agonist ivuxolimab in advanced cancers. Clones were sequenced by immunoSEQ multiplex PCR, and TCRdb holds only the in-frame ones, with some missing. The data show tens of thousands of clones, approximately 82% seen once. Specimen: CD4+ or CD8+ T cells sorted from blood, collected in a trial of the OX40 agonist ivuxolimab. Receptors originate from an adult with an advanced solid tumor such as melanoma, head and neck, liver or kidney cancer.

The V gene is TRBV30, the J gene TRBJ2-3, with a possible D match to TRBD2 (5 bases). This CDR3 is built from 10 residues. Germline assignment: CDR1 GTSNPN and CDR2 SVGIG (reference sequence). V lost 3 bases to trimming and J lost 10 bases, with 8 bases between them. CDR3: CAWRAAPQYF. Written as DNA, the CDR3 is TGTGCCTGGAGAGCGGCCCCGCAGTATTTT.

CDR3 in DNA: TGTGCCAGCAGCGTCCTAGCGGGGCCCACAGATACGCAGTATTTT. Protein product: CASSVLAGPTDTQYF. The chain has TRBV2 and TRBJ2-3; 9 nucleotides match TRBD2. The germline V gene has CDR1 SNHLY and CDR2 FYNNEI. The CDR3 has 15 residues. V lost 6 bases, J lost 2 bases, and 6 bases stayed unmatched.

The CDR3 coding sequence is TGTGCCAGTAGTGACAGGGGAAAAGACCCCACCCACTTT. Its translation is CASSDRGKDPTHF. V and J are TRBV19 and TRBJ1-6; 8 nucleotides match TRBD1. From germline, CDR1 is LNHDA and CDR2 SQIVND (reference sequence). The length of the CDR3 is 13 residues. Trimming at V came to 5 bases and at J to 18 bases, leaving 12 bases not matched to a gene.

In its sample, this clone ranks as medium-sized. This chain uses TRBV4-2 with TRBJ1-2; no clear D gene. CDR1 LGHNA and CDR2 YNFKEQ come from the germline V gene. This CDR3 spans 16 amino acids. Trimming shortened V by 0 bases and J by 4 bases, and 15 bases separated the two germline ends. CDR3 sequence: CASSQDRAGGSYGYTF. DNA for the CDR3: TGTGCCAGCAGCCAAGATAGGGCAGGTGGGAGCTATGGCTACACCTTC.

The rearrangement joins TRBV6-6 to TRBJ1-5, with D unresolved. The length of the CDR3 is 14 residues. The germline CDR1 and CDR2 sequences are MNHNY and SVGAGI (reference sequence). Trimming shortened V by 7 bases and J by 5 bases, and 15 bases separated the two germline ends. The CDR3 DNA reads TGTGCCAGCACCTCCTTTACAAGGGATCAGCCCCAGCATTTT. Translation: CASTSFTRDQPQHF.

This chain uses TRBV7-2 with TRBJ2-1; 7 bases align to TRBD2. CDR1 and CDR2 (germline): SGHTA, FQGNSA. V was pared by 4 bases and J by 9 bases, with 9 bases of the junction left unmatched. This CDR3 comprises 14 residues. The CDR3 spells CASSSGTIISEQFF. The CDR3 DNA reads as TGTGCCAGCAGCTCCGGGACTATAATCAGTGAGCAGTTCTTC.